This T cell receptor (beta chain) derives from a study of cytomegalovirus exposure and HLA in healthy donors (dated by TCRdb to the late 2010s). Regarding the study in general: An earlier analysis of fewer than 750 of the donors reported approximately 260 Gb of sequence data and around 100 million unique TCR beta sequences obtained from about 200 million T cells. Roughly 300 gigabases of sequencing data and around 85 million unique TCR sequences made up an early release that covered approximately 650 HLA-typed donors. Among the approximately 400 genotyped donors, approximately 77% belonged to the genetic ancestry cluster associated with self-reported Caucasian donors. The aim of the study was to test whether cataloging public T cell receptors could identify signatures of past pathogen exposure. The study used immunosequencing to profile the T cell repertoires of 666 subjects and linked those repertoires to cytomegalovirus serostatus. Besides the first cohort of some 670 subjects, a separate validation cohort made up of 120 or so different subjects was used. To predict cytomegalovirus infection status, the study combined high-throughput TCR immunosequencing, statistical association of individual TCRs with disease status, and machine learning. In a later analysis, previously published TCR beta repertoires from 666 donors were re-analyzed and high-resolution HLA genotyping was added so that TCR occurrence patterns could be studied. The later analysis used no new phenotypic data to find candidate immune exposures, relying instead on TCR beta sequences and their occurrence across donors. To decide whether each TCR beta V gene segment behaved as functional or pseudogenic, an earlier analysis of some 570 of the donors relied on high-throughput TCR beta sequencing. Donor age, sex, ethnicity and CMV serostatus were compiled alongside the repertoire data. Genome-wide SNP genotypes for about three fifths of the roughly 670 donors were used in a later genetic analysis, which treated that subset as a discovery cohort. Every repertoire in the discovery cohort had been generated on one and the same sequencing platform. Both class I and class II loci were covered by HLA typing, at four-digit resolution. The number of typed donors differed by locus: 629-630 for A, B, C, DRB1 and DQB1; approximately 520 for DQA1; some 610 for DPA1; and roughly 470 for DPB1. A few DR-DQ haplotypes were treated as single units for association and clustering because of strong linkage in the cohort. Among some 410 genotyped donors of the cohort, an average of roughly 240,000 unique TCR beta nucleotide sequences were sequenced per donor, around a sixth of them non-productive. Overall study results and their limits: Seventeen rarely observed V segments, including chromosome 9 orphons, were excluded from the earlier analysis of almost 600 of the donors because counts were too low. In a later genetic analysis, fewer N-insertions in productive TCRs were reported among donors in an Asian-associated ancestry cluster than the approximately 710-donor mean. At a false discovery rate of 0.05, a later analysis linked some 18,000 TCR beta sequences to specific HLA alleles. Most CMV-associated TCR beta chains appeared to be HLA-restricted in a later analysis, and the HLA associations seemed to be driven largely by CMV exposure. The sequencing pipeline was judged likely to have produced a cluster of highly shared sequence variants as a technical artifact. Because some donors lacked HLA typing at each locus, the association tests relied only on the typed subset. The authors suggested that the approach could potentially be extended to other disease states and immunological phenotypes. For the cohort, immune exposure information was limited to CMV serostatus. A later analysis found that HLA-associated TCR beta chains were more clonally expanded and had lower generation probabilities than equally common non-associated chains. In an earlier analysis of 587 of the donors, most TCR beta V segments were observed in productive rearrangements about 87% or about 30% of the time, broadly matching IMGT annotations. Sequencing depth was assumed to be roughly uniform across donors in the presence/absence analyses, though that assumption may not hold. Only TCR beta chains were sequenced in this cohort, and the absence of alpha or paired-chain data limited detectable features. According to a later analysis, parvovirus B19, influenza, CMV and Epstein-Barr virus appeared linked to several top co-occurrence clusters. Across donors, most TCR sequences were observed very rarely, whereas some public TCRs were present in many individuals. In a later genetic analysis, a missense DCLRE1C variant was associated with V-gene and J-gene trimming of TCR beta chains, and the association was replicated in an independent cohort. Cytomegalovirus status was reported to be diagnosed by the classifier with high specificity and sensitivity in both the original and validation cohorts. In vitro tests confirmed that a few of the cytomegalovirus-associated TCR beta chains recognize cytomegalovirus antigens. The study listed 150 to 200 TCR beta chains as associated with cytomegalovirus. Assigning TCR associations to individual alleles was difficult when HLA alleles, especially DR and DQ, strongly co-occurred. In a later analysis, TCR association rates were found to vary across HLA loci, with the most associated TCRs seen for DRB1 alleles and the fewest for HLA-C alleles. A further reported finding was that TCR beta sequences accurately predicted the HLA-A and HLA-B alleles for most subjects in the first cohort. Linkage disequilibrium might explain the correlated functional status among segregating V segments, but an unknown experimental factor could not be excluded.

In total, just over 650 healthy bone marrow donors made up the cohort. At the time of sampling, every cohort member was nominally healthy, though immune exposures that went unrecorded were likely present. The donor was CMV seropositive and was included in the group of 300 or so seropositive cohort members. Every donor gave a peripheral blood sample, and the peripheral blood mononuclear cells from that sample were used for TCR beta sequencing. Genomic DNA extraction from the blood cell samples was performed with the Qiagen DNeasy Blood Extraction Kit. About this clone itself: It has no known antigen specificity. There are no base qualities to consult, and no much larger clone falls within one base.

Library method: the immunoSEQ multiplex PCR assay. A mixture of 60 forward primers for TCR Vbeta segments and 13 reverse primers for TCR Jbeta segments was used in the multiplex PCR. Amplification of the CDR3 region of rearranged TCR beta genes was performed with a multiplex PCR assay on genomic DNA. Amplified TCR beta libraries were sequenced as 87-base-pair reads on the Illumina HiSeq System. As for the authors' bioinformatics: A later analysis tallied some 79 million unique TCR beta chains across the 666 repertoires, and about 10 million of those chains were shared by two or more donors. Raw reads were error-corrected and collapsed into unique sequences by a nearest-neighbor algorithm in which closely related sequences were merged to remove PCR and sequencing errors. CDR3 sequences were aligned to IMGT reference sequences to assign V, D and J gene segments. For a sequence to be retained, a match of at least six nucleotides was required to both a V gene segment and a J gene segment. A rearrangement counted as productive if the CDR3 had no stop codons and remained in frame with V and J, and every other rearrangement counted as non-productive. CDR3 was defined by IMGT convention, running from the second conserved V-encoded cysteine to the conserved J-encoded phenylalanine. In an earlier analysis of roughly 610 of the donors, sequences lacking an unambiguous match to a single V gene segment were excluded. In an earlier analysis of around 600 of the donors, V segments were called functional above 56.7% productive rearrangements and were called segregating when the between-donor standard deviation exceeded 5%. To diagnose cytomegalovirus status from the catalog of TCR beta chain sequences, a statistical classification framework was built. In a later analysis, V and J genes were assigned by comparing TCR nucleotide sequences against IMGT/GENE-DB human TR gene sequences. In a later analysis, CDR3 sequences and most-parsimonious VDJ recombination scenarios were assigned using the TCRdist pipeline. A later analysis defined each TCR beta chain by its CDR3 amino acid sequence plus V-gene family, and excluded reads lacking a unique V-gene family. To address suspected cross-contamination and a sequencing artifact, a later analysis removed approximately 600 highly shared, low-generation-probability nucleotide sequences. In a later analysis, a clonal expansion index for each public chain was calculated from normalized within-repertoire ranks of inferred template counts. In a later analysis, generation probabilities were computed using a VDJ recombination model fitted to out-of-frame rearrangements, and the results were checked against IGoR. A later analysis scored TCR-TCR, TCR-HLA and TCR-CMV co-occurrence with hypergeometric tests, applying a repertoire-size bias correction to TCR pairs. In a later analysis, false discovery rates were estimated by permuting HLA or CMV assignments 20 times. A later analysis grouped co-occurring TCRs with DBSCAN, adding TCRdist sequence similarity when clustering within HLA-allele-positive subsets. Repertoires with fewer than 30,000 or more than 120,000 public chains were left out of co-occurrence clustering, as were five repertoires with anomalous nucleotide sharing. Entries here come from immuneACCESS through TCRdb and include only in-frame sequences with V and J called. Some clones fail to appear in such tables; in the studies checked, an unresolved V gene covers under half of the shortfall, and the cause of the remainder is unknown. That table is the source of V, J and clone size, and D and trimming were worked out from the DNA. In this sample the table shows hundreds of thousands of clones, about 80% of which occur a single time. The top ten constitute roughly 2.6% of the sample.

The sequencing input was PBMCs. The receptor was isolated from an older woman in good health and CMV-seropositive.

The sequenced DNA: TGTGCCGCAGGCGGAGGGGGCGTCAACACTGAAGCTTTCTTT. It translates to CAAGGGGVNTEAFF. The chain employs TRBV18 and TRBJ1-1; TRBD1 aligns with 7 central bases. The germline V gene sets CDR1 to KGHSH and CDR2 to LQKENI. The CDR3 runs 14 amino acids, cysteine and phenylalanine included. Only the CDR3 DNA is retained, 42 bases long and in frame from the first base. V lost 11 bases and J lost 2 bases, and the count of bases not matched to a germline gene is 11.